This T cell receptor beta chain appears in the sequencing data of a study of blood T cell repertoires in COVID-19. Study overall: Spain, Italy and the United States supplied samples that represented acute and convalescent COVID-19. T cells, B-cell-depleted T cells, or PBMCs supplied cDNA or gDNA.

In the original workflow: Nucleated cell number was recorded as an estimate derived from reference gene primer amplification. Sequencing was performed with immunoSEQ multiplex PCR; in TCRdb, only in-frame clones are kept and a portion is missing. D and trimming come from the DNA, and the V and J calls and clone size come from that table. The table lists 400,000 to 450,000 clones, 89% of them singletons, with less than 2% in the top ten. Followed over time, Seattle patients had been enrolled while infection was active. The receptor was isolated from a woman in her forties with COVID-19, enrolled during active disease. The sequenced material came from peripheral blood.

CDR3 coding DNA: TGTGCCAGTAGTACAGGGTTTTTCACCGGGGAGCTGTTTTTT. It yields the protein CASSTGFFTGELFF. V gene TRBV19 combines with J gene TRBJ2-2; D may be TRBD1 (5 bases). V gave up 4 bases and J gave up 4 bases, with 10 bases separating them. The CDR3 is 14 amino acids. Germline values: CDR1 LNHDA, CDR2 SQIVND (reference sequence).